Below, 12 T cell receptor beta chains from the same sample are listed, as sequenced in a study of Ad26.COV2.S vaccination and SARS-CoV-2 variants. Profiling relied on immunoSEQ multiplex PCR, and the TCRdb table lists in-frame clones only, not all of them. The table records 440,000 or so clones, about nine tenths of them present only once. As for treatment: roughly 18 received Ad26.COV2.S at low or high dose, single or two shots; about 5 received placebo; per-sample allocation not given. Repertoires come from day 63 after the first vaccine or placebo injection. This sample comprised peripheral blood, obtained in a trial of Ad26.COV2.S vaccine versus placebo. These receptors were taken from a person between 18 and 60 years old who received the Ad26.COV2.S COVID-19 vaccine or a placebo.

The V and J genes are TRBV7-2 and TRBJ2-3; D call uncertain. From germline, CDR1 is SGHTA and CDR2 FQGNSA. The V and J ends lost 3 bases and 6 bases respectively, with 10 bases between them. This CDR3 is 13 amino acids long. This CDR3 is CASSFGRTDTQYF. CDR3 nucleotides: TGTGCCAGCAGCTTCGGCAGGACGGATACGCAGTATTTT.

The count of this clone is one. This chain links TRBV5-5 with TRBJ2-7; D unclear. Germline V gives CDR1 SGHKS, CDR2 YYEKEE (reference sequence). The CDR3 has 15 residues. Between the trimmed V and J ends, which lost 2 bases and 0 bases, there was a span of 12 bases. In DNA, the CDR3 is TGTGCCAGCAGCTTTAGGGTCATAAGCTCCTACGAGCAGTACTTC. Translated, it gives CASSFRVISSYEQYF.

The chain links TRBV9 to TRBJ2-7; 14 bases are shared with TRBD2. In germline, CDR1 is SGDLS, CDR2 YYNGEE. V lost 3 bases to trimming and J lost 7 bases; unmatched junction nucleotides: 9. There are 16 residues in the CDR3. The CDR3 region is CASSDRLAGGVREQYF. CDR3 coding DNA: TGTGCCAGCAGCGACCGACTAGCGGGAGGGGTAAGGGAGCAGTACTTC.

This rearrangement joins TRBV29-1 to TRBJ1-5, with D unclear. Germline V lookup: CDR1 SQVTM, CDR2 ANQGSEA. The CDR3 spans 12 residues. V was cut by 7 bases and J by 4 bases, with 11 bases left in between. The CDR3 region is CSAASGNQPQHF. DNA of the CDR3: TGCAGCGCCGCCAGTGGAAATCAGCCCCAGCATTTT.

The CDR3 coding sequence is TGTGCCAGCAGCGTTAACGGGGTTAGGAACACTGAAGCTTTCTTT. It codes for CASSVNGVRNTEAFF. This chain joins TRBV9 and TRBJ1-1; no firm D call. Germline V gene lookup returns CDR1 SGDLS and CDR2 YYNGEE. The CDR3 loop spans 15 amino acids. The V gene lost 2 bases and the J gene lost 1 base, with 12 bases spanning the gap.

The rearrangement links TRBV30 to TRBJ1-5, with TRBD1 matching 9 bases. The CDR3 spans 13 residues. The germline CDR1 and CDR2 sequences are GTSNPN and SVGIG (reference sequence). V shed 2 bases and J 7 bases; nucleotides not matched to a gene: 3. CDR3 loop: CAWSTGGGQPQHF. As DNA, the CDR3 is TGTGCCTGGAGTACAGGGGGCGGGCAGCCCCAGCATTTT. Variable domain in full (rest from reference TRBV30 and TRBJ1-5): SQTIHQWPATLVQPVGSPLSLECTVEGTSNPNLYWYRQAAGRGLQLLFYSVGIGQISSEVPQNLSASRPQDRQFILSSKKLLLSDSGFYLCAWSTGGGQPQHFGDGTRLSIL.

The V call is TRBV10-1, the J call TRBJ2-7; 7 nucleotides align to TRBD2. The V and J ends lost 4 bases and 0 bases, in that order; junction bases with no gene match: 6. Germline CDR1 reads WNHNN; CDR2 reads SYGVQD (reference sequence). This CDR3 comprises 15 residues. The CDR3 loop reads CASSGLAVDSYEQYF. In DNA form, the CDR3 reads TGCGCCAGCAGTGGTCTAGCGGTAGACTCCTACGAGCAGTACTTC.

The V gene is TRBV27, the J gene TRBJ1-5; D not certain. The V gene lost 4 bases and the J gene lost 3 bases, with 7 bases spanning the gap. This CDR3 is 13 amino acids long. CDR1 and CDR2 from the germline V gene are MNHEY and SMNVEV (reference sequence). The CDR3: CASSSLNNQPQHF. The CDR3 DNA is TGTGCCAGCAGTTCCCTAAACAATCAGCCCCAGCATTTT.

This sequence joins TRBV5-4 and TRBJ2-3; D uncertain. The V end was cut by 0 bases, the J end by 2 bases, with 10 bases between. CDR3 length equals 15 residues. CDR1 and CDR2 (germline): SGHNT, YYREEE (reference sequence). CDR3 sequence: CASSLGRLDTDTQYF. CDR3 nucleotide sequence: TGTGCCAGCAGCTTGGGAAGACTGGACACAGATACGCAGTATTTT.

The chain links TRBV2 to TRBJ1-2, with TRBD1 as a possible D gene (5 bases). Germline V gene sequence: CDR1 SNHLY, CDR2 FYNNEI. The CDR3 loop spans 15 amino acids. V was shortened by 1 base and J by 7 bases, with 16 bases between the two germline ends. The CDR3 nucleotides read TGTGCCAGCAGTGAAGAAGGGGCAGGAGGGCCTGGCTACACCTTC. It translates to CASSEEGAGGPGYTF.

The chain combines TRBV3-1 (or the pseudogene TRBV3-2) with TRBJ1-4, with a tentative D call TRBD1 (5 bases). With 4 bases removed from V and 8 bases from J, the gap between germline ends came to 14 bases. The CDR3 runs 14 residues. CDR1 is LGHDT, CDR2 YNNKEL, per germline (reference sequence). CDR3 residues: CASSPRPKGEKLFF. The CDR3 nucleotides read TGTGCCAGCAGCCCTCGACCCAAGGGGGAAAAACTGTTTTTT.

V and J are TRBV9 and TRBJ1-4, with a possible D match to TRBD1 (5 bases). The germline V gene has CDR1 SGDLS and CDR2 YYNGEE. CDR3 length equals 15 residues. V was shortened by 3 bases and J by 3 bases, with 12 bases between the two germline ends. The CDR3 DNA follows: TGTGCCAGCAGCGCAGACAGCTCCCCTAATGAAAAACTGTTTTTT. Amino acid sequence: CASSADSSPNEKLFF.